This T cell receptor (beta chain) was observed in a study of shared clonotypes between healthy human individuals. Using immunoSEQ multiplex PCR, the repertoire was profiled, and TCRdb retains in-frame clones only, with some absent. The sample carries roughly 590,000 clones, just under 97% recorded once. Whole-study findings and limits: Among the subsets, naive ones generally showed larger estimated richness than memory ones.

Only CD45RO-negative cells positively selected for CCR7 counted as naive CD8 cells, so terminally differentiated effector memory CD45RA+ cells were excluded. The study drew its donors from healthy HIV-negative adults without recent acute infections or vaccinations. Notes on this clone: The antigen is unknown. The sample holds other DNA sequences that translate to the same CDR3.

This TCR was recovered from a woman aged 25 to 45 in good health. The sample taken for sequencing was naive CD8+ T cells sorted from blood.

The CDR3 region is CASSFRGNTGELFF. The DNA for the CDR3 is TGTGCCAGCAGTTTCAGGGGGAACACCGGGGAGCTGTTTTTT. The V call is TRBV28, the J call TRBJ2-2; TRBD1 is a possible D gene (6 bases). V lost 3 bases to trimming and J lost 1 base, with 6 bases between them. From germline, CDR1 is MDHEN and CDR2 SYDVKM. The CDR3 is made up of 14 amino acids.